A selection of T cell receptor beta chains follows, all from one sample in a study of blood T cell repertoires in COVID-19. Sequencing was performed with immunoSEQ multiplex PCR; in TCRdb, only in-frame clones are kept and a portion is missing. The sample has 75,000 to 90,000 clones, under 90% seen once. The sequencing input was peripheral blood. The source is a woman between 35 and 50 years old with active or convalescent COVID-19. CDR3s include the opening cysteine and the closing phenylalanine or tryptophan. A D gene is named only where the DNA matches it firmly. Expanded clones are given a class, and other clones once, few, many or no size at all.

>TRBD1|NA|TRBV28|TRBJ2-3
TGTGCCAGCAGTCCCTACGGACAGGGGCTCACAGATACGCAGTATTTT
CASSPYGQGLTDTQYF
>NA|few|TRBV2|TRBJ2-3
TGTGCCAGCAGTGAAGCTCAGGGGTCCTTCACAGATACGCAGTATTTT
CASSEAQGSFTDTQYF
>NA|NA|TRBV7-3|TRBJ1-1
TGTGCCAGCAGCTTCGGGGGTAACACTGAAGCTTTCTTT
CASSFGGNTEAFF
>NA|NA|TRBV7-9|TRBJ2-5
TGTGCCAGCAGCTTTGGGGGCATCGAGACCCAGTACTTC
CASSFGGIETQYF
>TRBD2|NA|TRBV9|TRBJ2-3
TGTGCCAGCAGCGTACTAGCGGGTAGCACAGATACGCAGTATTTT
CASSVLAGSTDTQYF
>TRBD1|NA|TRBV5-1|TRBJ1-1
TGCGCCAGCAGTTCGGGACAGTGGGCTTTCTTT
CASSSGQWAFF
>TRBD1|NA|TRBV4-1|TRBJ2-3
TGCGCCAGCAGCCTCCGCCGGGACAGGGGGGATACGCAGTATTTT
CASSLRRDRGDTQYF
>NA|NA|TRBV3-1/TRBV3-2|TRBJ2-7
TGTGCCAGCAGCCAACGGTCGGCAGGGGAATTTCACTTC
CASSQRSAGEFHF
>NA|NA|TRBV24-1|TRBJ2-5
TGTGCCACCAGTGATCGCAATATGATCGAACCCGGGGAGACCCAGTACTTC
CATSDRNMIEPGETQYF
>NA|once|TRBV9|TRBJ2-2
TGTGCCAGCAGCGTAGCCGGGGTTACGAACACCGGGGAGCTGTTTTTT
CASSVAGVTNTGELFF
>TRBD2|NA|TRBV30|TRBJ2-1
TGTGCCTGGAGTCGGGGACTAGTCGGAGATGAGCAGTTCTTC
CAWSRGLVGDEQFF
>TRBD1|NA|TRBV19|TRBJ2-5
TGTGCCAGTAGTATAGATGCGTCTAGGGGGCAGACCCAGTACTTC
CASSIDASRGQTQYF
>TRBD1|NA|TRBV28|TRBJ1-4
TGTGCCAGCAGGGGAGAGGGGGCGACTAATGAAAAACTGTTTTTT
CASRGEGATNEKLFF
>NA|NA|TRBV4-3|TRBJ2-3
TGCGCCAGCAGCCAGGCTCCTTGGACTGAGTTTTTCACAGATACGCAGTATTTT
CASSQAPWTEFFTDTQYF
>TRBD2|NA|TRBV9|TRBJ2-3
TGTGCCAGCAGCCCTCCGCCGGGACTAGCTTCGGATACGCAGTATTTT
CASSPPPGLASDTQYF
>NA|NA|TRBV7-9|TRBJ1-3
TGTGCCAGCAGCGCCCCCAGGGGATTCGTGAGCTCTGGAAACACCATATATTTT
CASSAPRGFVSSGNTIYF
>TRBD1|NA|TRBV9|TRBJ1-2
TGTGCCAGCAGCGTCGTGGACAGGGGGCCTCGTGGCTACACCTTC
CASSVVDRGPRGYTF